The TCR beta chain described here comes from a study of blood T cell repertoires in COVID-19. Study information: Samples of COVID-19 (acute and convalescent) were obtained from the United States, Italy and Spain.

Authors' methods: Reference gene primer amplification yielded estimated nucleated cell counts. TCRdb's copy holds only in-frame clones and misses some; the assay was immunoSEQ multiplex PCR. The V and J calls and clone size are taken from that table; D and trimming were inferred from the DNA. The sample carries approximately 160,000 clones, around 80% recorded once. Germline-derived CDR1 and CDR2 are SQVTM and ANQGSEA. The CDR3 is 13 residues long. V lost 8 bases to trimming and J lost 3 bases, with 17 bases between them. The recovered donors of Cohort 3 showed two negative PCRs, clearance, or symptom resolution.

The rearrangement uses TRBV29-1 and TRBJ2-7; TRBD2 might be the D (6 bases). The specimen was PBMCs or T cells enriched from blood (not recorded which). This TCR was sampled from a man aged 50 to 60 who had recovered from COVID-19. CDR3 region: CSFFGTSNYEQYF. In DNA, the CDR3 is TGCAGCTTTTTCGGGACTTCCAACTACGAGCAGTACTTC.